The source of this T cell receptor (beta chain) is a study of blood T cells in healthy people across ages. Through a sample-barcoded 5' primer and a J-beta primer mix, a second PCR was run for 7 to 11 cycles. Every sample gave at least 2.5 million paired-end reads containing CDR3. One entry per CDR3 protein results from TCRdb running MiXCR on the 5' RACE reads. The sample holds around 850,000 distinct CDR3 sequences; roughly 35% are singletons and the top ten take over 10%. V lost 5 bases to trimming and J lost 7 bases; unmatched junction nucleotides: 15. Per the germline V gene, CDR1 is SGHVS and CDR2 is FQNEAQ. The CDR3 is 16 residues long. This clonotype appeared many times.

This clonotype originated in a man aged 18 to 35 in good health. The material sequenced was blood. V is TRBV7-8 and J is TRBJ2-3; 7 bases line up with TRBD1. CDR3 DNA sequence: TGTGCCAGCAGCGCCGCGACCGGGACAGTGTCTTATACGCAGTATTTT. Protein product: CASSAATGTVSYTQYF.